This passage covers 27 T cell receptor beta chains from one sample sequenced in a study of sequential checkpoint blockade in melanoma. Treatment denoted: randomized to nivolumab then ipilimumab (arm A) or the reverse (arm B). Sequencing was performed with immunoSEQ multiplex PCR; in TCRdb, only in-frame clones are kept and a portion is missing. This table holds more than 2,500 clones, 20% to 25% found once. Here the sequenced sample was tumor tissue (inferred from file names), taken from a patient given nivolumab and ipilimumab in sequence. These receptor sequences come from a human donor with melanoma.

This clone was seen a handful of times. The chain is built from TRBV11-3 and TRBJ2-6, with TRBD2 as a possible D gene (5 bases). The CDR3 length is 15 residues. Trimming removed 3 bases at V and 0 bases at J, with 6 bases between. The germline CDR1 and CDR2 sequences are SGHNT and YENEEA. This chain's CDR3 is CASSFGSSGANVLTF. CDR3 nucleotide sequence: TGTGCCAGCAGCTTTGGGAGCTCTGGGGCCAACGTCCTGACTTTC.

The V gene is TRBV2, the J gene TRBJ2-7, with TRBD1 matching 7 bases. CDR3 length: 14 amino acids. After removal of 6 bases from V and 4 bases from J, the junction contained 9 bases not matched to a gene. The germline V gene encodes CDR1 SNHLY and CDR2 FYNNEI. The CDR3: CASSLTGQSYEQYF. DNA for the CDR3: TGTGCCAGCAGCTTGACAGGGCAGTCTTACGAGCAGTACTTC.

The rearrangement joins TRBV9 to TRBJ2-1, with unresolved D. The CDR3 is 13 residues long. Germline V gene sequence: CDR1 SGDLS, CDR2 YYNGEE. Trimming removed 0 bases from V and 6 bases from J, with 7 bases in between. In DNA, the CDR3 is TGTGCCAGCAGCGTAGGCCTCGGCAATGAGCAGTTCTTC. It codes for CASSVGLGNEQFF.

V and J are TRBV30 and TRBJ2-1, with D maybe TRBD1 (6 bases). CDR1 and CDR2 (germline): GTSNPN, SVGIG (reference sequence). Between the trimmed V and J ends, which lost 7 bases and 13 bases, there was a span of 17 bases. The CDR3 totals 11 residues. The CDR3: CASGLSGEQFF. CDR3 DNA: TGTGCCTCGGGATTGTCAGGGGAACAGTTCTTC.

This chain connects TRBV30 to TRBJ2-5; TRBD1 aligns across 8 bases. This CDR3 has 14 residues. V lost 0 bases to trimming and J lost 4 bases; unmatched junction nucleotides: 4. Germline CDR1 and CDR2: GTSNPN and SVGIG (reference sequence). CDR3 DNA: TGTGCCTGGAGTGTACAAACAGGGGGAGAGACCCAGTACTTC. It yields the protein CAWSVQTGGETQYF.

In its sample, this clone was seen a few times. This chain links TRBV4-1 with TRBJ1-3, with D tentatively TRBD1 (5 bases). Trimming removed 3 bases at V and 3 bases at J, with 9 bases between. Germline V gives CDR1 MGHRA, CDR2 YSYEKL. The CDR3 runs to 14 residues. The chain's CDR3 is CASSQGGLGNTIYF. CDR3 DNA: TGCGCCAGCAGCCAGGGGGGACTTGGAAACACCATATATTTT.

The V and J genes are TRBV28 and TRBJ2-5; D call uncertain. V dropped 1 base and J dropped 5 bases, with 11 bases sitting between them. Germline CDR1 is MDHEN and CDR2 is SYDVKM. This CDR3 contains 14 residues. Here the CDR3 DNA reads TGTGCCAGCAGTTTATACGCACTGGGGGAGACCCAGTACTTC. Translated, it gives CASSLYALGETQYF.

This clone was recorded a few times. V and J are TRBV7-6 and TRBJ2-1; D is unresolved. Germline V gene data show CDR1 as SGHVS and CDR2 as FNYEAQ. V gave up 5 bases and J gave up 5 bases, with 13 bases separating them. This CDR3 comprises 14 residues. This CDR3 is CASSPPLRNNEQFF. The DNA for the CDR3 is TGTGCCAGCAGCCCCCCTCTGAGGAACAATGAGCAGTTCTTC.

The chain has TRBV5-1 and TRBJ2-7; D uncertain. V was clipped by 5 bases and J by 0 bases, with 12 bases between them. The germline gives CDR1 SGHRS, CDR2 YFSETQ. The CDR3 has 14 amino acids. The CDR3 here is CASRKFSNSYEQYF. The CDR3 bases are TGCGCCAGCAGAAAGTTCAGCAACTCCTACGAGCAGTACTTC.

The chain employs TRBV18 and TRBJ2-1; 7 bases line up with TRBD2. CDR3 length: 15 residues. V was clipped by 6 bases and J by 12 bases; unmatched bases: 17. CDR1 and CDR2 (germline): KGHSH, LQKENI. CDR3 in DNA: TGTGCCAGCTCTCCCTCCGCGGGAGAGTCTGTAGTGCAGTTCTTC. Translation gives CASSPSAGESVVQFF. Full variable domain (outside the CDR3, taken from reference TRBV18 and TRBJ2-1): NAGVMQNPRHLVRRRGQEARLRCSPMKGHSHVYWYRQLPEEGLKFMVYLQKENIIDESGMPKERFSAEFPKEGPSILRIQQVVRGDSAAYFCASSPSAGESVVQFFGPGTRLTVL.

This clone appeared a few times. This rearrangement joins TRBV11-3 to TRBJ2-7; D is uncertain. V lost 3 bases and J lost 1, with 10 bases in between. In germline, CDR1 is SGHNT, CDR2 YENEEA. There are 14 residues in the CDR3. CDR3 residues: CASSFGSSSYEQYF. The CDR3 DNA is TGTGCCAGCAGCTTCGGGTCCAGTTCCTACGAGCAGTACTTC.

In its sample, this clone ranks as medium-sized. This sequence joins TRBV28 and TRBJ1-5; 7 bases agree with TRBD1. The ends lost 6 bases at V and 6 bases at J; junction bases unmatched: 8. The CDR3 consists of 14 residues. Germline lookup yields CDR1 MDHEN and CDR2 SYDVKM. The CDR3 DNA sequence: TGTGCCAGCAGGCCTACAGGGGTTGGTCAGCCCCAGCATTTT. Encoded protein: CASRPTGVGQPQHF.

By share of the sample, this clone is medium-sized. The chain is built from TRBV11-3 and TRBJ1-1; D ambiguous. V lost 2 bases to trimming and J lost 7 bases, with 20 bases between them. Looked up from germline, CDR1 is SGHNT and CDR2 is YENEEA. The CDR3 is made up of 16 amino acids. CDR3: CASSLFTTTAPNEAFF. Here the CDR3 DNA reads TGTGCCAGCAGCTTATTTACCACCACTGCGCCAAATGAAGCTTTCTTT.

This clone has more than one count but fewer than ten. The chain recombines TRBV6-8 with TRBJ2-5; 11 bases align to TRBD2. Germline CDR1 reads MNHGY; CDR2 reads SAAAGT. J gave up 3 bases and V 4 bases, and 7 bases lay outside the gene matches. This CDR3 contains 16 residues. Here the CDR3 DNA reads TGTGCCAGCAGTTCCCCATTAGCGGGAGGGGAAGAGACCCAGTACTTC. Its translation: CASSSPLAGGEETQYF.

This clone was counted many times. This chain connects TRBV11-3 to TRBJ2-1, with 7 bases matching TRBD2. There are 16 residues in the CDR3. V shed 1 base, J shed 2 bases, and the junction held 5 bases outside the gene matches. In germline, CDR1 is SGHNT, CDR2 YENEEA. CDR3 bases: TGTGCCAGCAGCTTAGTTCACGGGACTACCTACAATGAGCAGTTCTTC. Its protein product is CASSLVHGTTYNEQFF.

This chain joins TRBV12-1 and TRBJ1-2. TRBV12-1 is reported as a pseudogene. This CDR3 has 14 amino acids. CDR3 amino acids: CASSSKEDRYGYTF. Here the CDR3 DNA reads TGTGCCAGCAGCTCCAAGGAGGATCGCTATGGCTACACCTTC.

For the CDR3, the DNA is TGTGCCAGCAGCCTCGGGGAAGGACTTCCAGGGTATGGCTACACCTTC. Amino acids: CASSLGEGLPGYGYTF. This chain joins TRBV14 and TRBJ1-2; tentative D call: TRBD1 (5 bases). CDR3 length: 16 amino acids. V lost 4 bases and J 5 bases, leaving 20 bases between the germline ends. Germline values: CDR1 SGHDN, CDR2 FVKESK. The whole variable domain, remainder taken from reference TRBV14 and TRBJ1-2, is EAGVTQFPSHSVIEKGQTVTLRCDPISGHDNLYWYRRVMGKEIKFLLHFVKESKQDESGMPNNRFLAERTGGTYSTLKVQPAELEDSGVYFCASSLGEGLPGYGYTFGSGTRLTVV.

There are a few counts of this clone. The chain links TRBV6-8 to TRBJ1-6; no definite D call. With 2 bases removed from V and 7 bases from J, the gap between germline ends came to 12 bases. CDR3 length: 15 residues. The germline V gene encodes CDR1 MNHGY and CDR2 SAAAGT. CDR3 in DNA: TGTGCCAGCAGTTACCTGTTGGACGGAAATTCACCCCTCCACTTT. Protein sequence: CASSYLLDGNSPLHF.

The rearrangement links TRBV11-3 to TRBJ2-1, with 10 nucleotides matching TRBD1. The germline V gene has CDR1 SGHNT and CDR2 YENEEA. This CDR3 comprises 16 residues. V lost 4 bases, J lost 4 bases, and 7 bases stayed unmatched. The CDR3 DNA is TGTGCCAGCAGCTCCCAGCCGGGACAGGGGTACAATGAGCAGTTCTTC. Protein: CASSSQPGQGYNEQFF.

This clone came up a few times. The chain combines TRBV9 with TRBJ2-1, with 10 bases lining up with TRBD2. Germline V gene lookup returns CDR1 SGDLS and CDR2 YYNGEE. The CDR3 spans 15 residues. Trimming took 3 bases from V and 3 from J; bases not matched to a gene: 3. The CDR3 nucleotides read TGTGCCAGCAGCGGGGGACTAGCGTACTACAATGAGCAGTTCTTC. It codes for CASSGGLAYYNEQFF.

The sample holds a few counts of this clone. This CDR3 is CASSFGTSYTGELFF. The CDR3 bases are TGTGCCAGCAGCTTCGGGACTTCCTACACCGGGGAGCTGTTTTTT. The chain has TRBV6-8 and TRBJ2-2; TRBD2 is a possible D gene (6 bases). The CDR3 runs to 15 residues. Trimming left V 6 bases short and J 3 bases short, with 14 bases between. Per the germline V gene, CDR1 is MNHGY and CDR2 is SAAAGT.

This clone was picked up a small number of times. The chain recombines TRBV6-8 with TRBJ1-5, with D possibly being TRBD1 (6 bases). Trimming removed 7 bases from V and 3 bases from J, with 13 bases in between. In germline, CDR1 is MNHGY, CDR2 SAAAGT. This CDR3 contains 14 residues. The CDR3 DNA sequence: TGTGCCAGCAATCCAACAGGGTCCAATCAGCCCCAGCATTTT. Amino acid sequence: CASNPTGSNQPQHF.

This sequence joins TRBV18 and TRBJ2-1, with D maybe TRBD2 (6 bases). V was shortened by 4 bases and J by 9 bases, with 22 bases between the two germline ends. The CDR3 covers 16 residues. Germline CDR1 is KGHSH and CDR2 is LQKENI. This CDR3 reads CASSLNSGLYQGEQFF. The CDR3 coding sequence is TGTGCCAGCTCACTGAATTCAGGACTATACCAAGGTGAGCAGTTCTTC.

V is TRBV19 and J is TRBJ2-3, with D hard to call. The CDR3 has 15 residues. Germline V lookup: CDR1 LNHDA, CDR2 SQIVND (reference sequence). Trimming pared 9 bases from V and 1 base from J, leaving 17 bases between. DNA of the CDR3: TGTGCCAGCAAAGGGATTACGGGCGGCACAGATACGCAGTATTTT. This gives the protein CASKGITGGTDTQYF.

This clone was detected ten times or more. The genes are TRBV11-3 and TRBJ1-2, with a possible D match to TRBD1 (5 bases). The CDR3 has 15 amino acids. Germline V gives CDR1 SGHNT, CDR2 YENEEA. Trimming left V 3 bases short and J 0 bases short, with 11 bases between. CDR3 sequence: CASSLSGTANYGYTF. For the CDR3, the DNA is TGTGCCAGCAGCTTGTCAGGGACGGCTAACTATGGCTACACCTTC.

This clone appeared a few times. This sequence joins TRBV15 and TRBJ2-1; weak D call: TRBD1 (5 bases). Germline-derived CDR1 and CDR2 are LNHNV and YYDKDF (reference sequence). V was trimmed by 3 bases and J by 5 bases, leaving 11 bases between them. The CDR3 length is 14 residues. For the CDR3, the DNA is TGTGCCACCAGCAGTGGAGACAGTAACAATGAGCAGTTCTTC. Its translation is CATSSGDSNNEQFF.

This chain links TRBV14 with TRBJ1-5; TRBD1 aligns across 9 bases. Germline lookup yields CDR1 SGHDN and CDR2 FVKESK. The CDR3 covers 14 residues. V lost 4 bases to trimming and J lost 7 bases; unmatched junction nucleotides: 5. The CDR3 DNA is TGTGCCAGCAGCCGGACAGGGGTAGGGCAGCCCCAGCATTTT. This encodes CASSRTGVGQPQHF.